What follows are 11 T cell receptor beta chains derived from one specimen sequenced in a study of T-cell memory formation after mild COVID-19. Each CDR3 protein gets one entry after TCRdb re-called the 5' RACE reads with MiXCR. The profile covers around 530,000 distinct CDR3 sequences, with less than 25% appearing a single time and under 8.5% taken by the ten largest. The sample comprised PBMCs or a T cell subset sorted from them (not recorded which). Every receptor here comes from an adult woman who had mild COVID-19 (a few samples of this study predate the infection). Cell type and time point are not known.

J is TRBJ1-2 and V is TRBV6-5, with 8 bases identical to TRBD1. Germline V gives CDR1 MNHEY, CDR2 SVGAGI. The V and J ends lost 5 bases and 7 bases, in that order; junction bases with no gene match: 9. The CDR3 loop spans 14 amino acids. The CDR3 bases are TGTGCCAGCAGTCCCGACAGGGGCCTGGTTGGCTACACCTTC. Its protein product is CASSPDRGLVGYTF.

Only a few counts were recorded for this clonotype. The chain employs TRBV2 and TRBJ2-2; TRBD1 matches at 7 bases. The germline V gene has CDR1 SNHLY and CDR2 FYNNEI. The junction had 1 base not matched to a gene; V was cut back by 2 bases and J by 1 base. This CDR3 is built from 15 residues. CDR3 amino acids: CASSEHRGNTGELFF. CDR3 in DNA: TGTGCCAGCAGTGAACACAGGGGGAACACCGGGGAGCTGTTTTTT.

The CDR3 protein is CASKEGQGVFYEQYF. DNA for the CDR3: TGTGCCAGCAAGGAGGGACAGGGGGTATTCTACGAGCAGTACTTC. The chain couples TRBV6-1 to TRBJ2-7; 11 bases fit TRBD1. In germline, CDR1 is MNHNS, CDR2 SASEGT. The CDR3 is 15 residues long. Trimming cost V 7 bases and J 3 bases; bases outside gene matches: 8.

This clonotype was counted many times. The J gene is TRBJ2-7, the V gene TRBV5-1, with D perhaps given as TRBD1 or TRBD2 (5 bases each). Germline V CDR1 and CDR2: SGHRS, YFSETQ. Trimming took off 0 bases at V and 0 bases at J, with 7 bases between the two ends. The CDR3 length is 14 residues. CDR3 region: CASSLVGGSYEQYF. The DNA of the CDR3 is TGCGCCAGCAGCTTGGTTGGGGGCTCCTACGAGCAGTACTTC.

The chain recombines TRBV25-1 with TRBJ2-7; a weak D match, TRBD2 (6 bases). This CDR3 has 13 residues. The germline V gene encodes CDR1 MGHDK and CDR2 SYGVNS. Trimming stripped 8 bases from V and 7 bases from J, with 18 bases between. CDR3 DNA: TGTGCCAGCGCGGGCCGGGACTTCAGGGAGCAGTACTTC. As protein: CASAGRDFREQYF.

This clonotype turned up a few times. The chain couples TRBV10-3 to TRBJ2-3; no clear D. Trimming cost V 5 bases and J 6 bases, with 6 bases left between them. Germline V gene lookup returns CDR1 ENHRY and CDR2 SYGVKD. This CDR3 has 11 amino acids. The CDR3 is CAISSWDTQYF. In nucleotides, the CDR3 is TGTGCCATCAGTAGCTGGGATACGCAGTATTTT.

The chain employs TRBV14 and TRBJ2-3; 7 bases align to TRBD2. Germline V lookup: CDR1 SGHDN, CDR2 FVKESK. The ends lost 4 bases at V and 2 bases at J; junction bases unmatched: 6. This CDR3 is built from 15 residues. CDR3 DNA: TGTGCCAGCAGCCGCCCTAGCGGCCCCACAGATACGCAGTATTTT. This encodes CASSRPSGPTDTQYF.

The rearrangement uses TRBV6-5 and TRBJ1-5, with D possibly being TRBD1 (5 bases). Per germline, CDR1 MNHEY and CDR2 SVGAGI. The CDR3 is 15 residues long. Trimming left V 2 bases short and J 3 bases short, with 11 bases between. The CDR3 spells CASSYARTSNQPQHF. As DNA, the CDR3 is TGTGCCAGCAGTTACGCACGGACATCCAATCAGCCCCAGCATTTT.

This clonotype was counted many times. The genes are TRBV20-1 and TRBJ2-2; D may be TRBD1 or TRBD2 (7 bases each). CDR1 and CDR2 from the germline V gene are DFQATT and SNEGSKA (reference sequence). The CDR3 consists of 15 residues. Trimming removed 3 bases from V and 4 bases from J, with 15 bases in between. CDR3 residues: CSARREGATTGELFF. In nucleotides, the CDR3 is TGCAGTGCTAGGAGGGAGGGGGCGACCACCGGGGAGCTGTTTTTT.

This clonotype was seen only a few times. CDR3 coding DNA: TGTGCCAGCAGCCCGGACTTGACAGCGAACACTGAAGCTTTCTTT. Amino acids: CASSPDLTANTEAFF. The chain combines TRBV5-6 with TRBJ1-1; a weak D match, TRBD1 (5 bases). Trimming shortened V by 4 bases and J by 1 base, and 14 bases separated the two germline ends. The CDR3 length is 15 residues. Germline CDR1 and CDR2: SGHDT and YYEEEE.

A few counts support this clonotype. The CDR3 sequence: CASSLLRGPSNQPQHF. CDR3 in DNA: TGTGCCAGCAGCCTCTTGAGGGGGCCTAGCAATCAGCCCCAGCATTTT. The chain links TRBV5-6 to TRBJ1-5, with TRBD1 matching over 7 bases. CDR1 is SGHDT, CDR2 YYEEEE, per germline. V was clipped by 4 bases and J by 0 bases; unmatched bases: 7. The CDR3 runs to 16 residues.